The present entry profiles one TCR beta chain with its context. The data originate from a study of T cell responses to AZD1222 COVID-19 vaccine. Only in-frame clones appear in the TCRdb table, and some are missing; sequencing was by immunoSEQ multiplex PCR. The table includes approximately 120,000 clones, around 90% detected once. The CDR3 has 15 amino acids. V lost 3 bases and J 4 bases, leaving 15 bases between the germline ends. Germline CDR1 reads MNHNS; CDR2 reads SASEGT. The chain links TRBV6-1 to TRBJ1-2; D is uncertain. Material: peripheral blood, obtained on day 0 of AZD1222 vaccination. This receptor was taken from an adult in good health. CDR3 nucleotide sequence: TGTGCCAGCAGTGACCCCGGGGAGTCCCTCTATGGCTACACCTTC. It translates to CASSDPGESLYGYTF.